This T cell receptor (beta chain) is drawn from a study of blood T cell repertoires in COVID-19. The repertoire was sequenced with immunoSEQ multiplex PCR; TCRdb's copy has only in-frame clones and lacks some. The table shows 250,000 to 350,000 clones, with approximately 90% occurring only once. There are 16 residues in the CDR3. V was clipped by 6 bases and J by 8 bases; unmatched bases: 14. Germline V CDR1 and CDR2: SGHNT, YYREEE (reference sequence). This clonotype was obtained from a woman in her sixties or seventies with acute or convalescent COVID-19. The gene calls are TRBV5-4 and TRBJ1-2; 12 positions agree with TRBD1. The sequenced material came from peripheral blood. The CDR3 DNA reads TGTGCCAGCACTAGTGGCGGGGGACAGGGGGCGCTGGGCTACACCTTC. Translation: CASTSGGGQGALGYTF.